This TCR beta chain was found in a study of CXCR3-negative and CXCR3-positive naive CD8 T cells. About the study: With about 1.5 +/- 0.3 million reads per library, the TRB reads numbered around 130 million in total.

Triplicate sorts, over 250,000 cells apiece, were made for each CD8+ T cell subset. Naive CD8+ T cells showed CD45RO-CCR7+CD27+CD95-. With respect to this clonotype: Its target is not known.

cDNA libraries for TRB were generated by 5' RACE incorporating UMI labels. After re-calling the 5' RACE reads, TCRdb lists one entry per CDR3 protein, DNA absent. This sample's clone table lists over 70,000 distinct CDR3 sequences. Germline lookup yields CDR1 SEHNR and CDR2 FQNEAQ (reference sequence). The CDR3 runs 13 residues. Overall study results and limits: Fresh PBMCs served for most assays, and CXCR3 expression fell partially after cryopreservation.

Sequencing used naive CXCR3- CD8+ T cells from blood. Indicated subset: CD45RO-CCR7+CD27+CD95- naive CD8+ T cells lacking CXCR3 (TNR3-). The sequence was obtained from a human donor in good health. Some clones in this sample may be carry-over from other donors' samples. The V call is TRBV7-9, the J call TRBJ2-1; TCRdb outputs TRBD2, but without DNA this stays unchecked. This CDR3 is CASSFLADNEQFF.